A single sample gave rise to the 29 T cell receptor beta chains below, sequenced in a study of shared clonotypes between healthy human individuals. The method was immunoSEQ multiplex PCR; TCRdb's version includes in-frame clones alone and lacks a portion of them. In the table there are more than 2,000,000 clones, roughly 92% of which are singletons. The sample comprised naive CD4+ T cells sorted from blood. Subset given: CD45RA+ positively selected. Every receptor here comes from a man between 18 and 29 years old in good health.

This chain links TRBV30 with TRBJ2-5; D may be TRBD1 (5 bases). The CDR3 has 12 amino acids. Germline V gives CDR1 GTSNPN, CDR2 SVGIG (reference sequence). With 2 bases removed from V and 11 bases from J, the gap between germline ends came to 15 bases. The CDR3 loop reads CAWSKAGIEQYF. The DNA of the CDR3 is TGTGCCTGGAGTAAGGCAGGGATAGAGCAGTACTTC. The full variable domain, its missing parts supplied by reference TRBV30 and TRBJ2-5, is SQTIHQWPATLVQPVGSPLSLECTVEGTSNPNLYWYRQAAGRGLQLLFYSVGIGQISSEVPQNLSASRPQDRQFILSSKKLLLSDSGFYLCAWSKAGIEQYFGPGTRLLVL.

The rearrangement uses TRBV30 and TRBJ2-7, with 10 bases matching TRBD1. Trimming cost V 2 bases and J 0 bases; bases outside gene matches: 7. From germline, CDR1 is GTSNPN and CDR2 SVGIG (reference sequence). The CDR3 spans 16 residues. For the CDR3, the DNA is TGTGCCTGGAGTCAACTCGGGACAGGGGCCTCCTACGAGCAGTACTTC. It is translated as CAWSQLGTGASYEQYF.

V and J are TRBV10-3 and TRBJ2-2; D is perhaps TRBD1 (6 bases). Looked up from germline, CDR1 is ENHRY and CDR2 is SYGVKD. The CDR3 has 15 residues. The V gene lost 4 bases and the J gene lost 5 bases, with 14 bases spanning the gap. In DNA, the CDR3 is TGTGCCATCAGTGTAAGGGACACAACTACCGGGGAGCTGTTTTTT. Residues: CAISVRDTTTGELFF.

V and J are TRBV28 and TRBJ1-6; D is unresolved. Germline loops: CDR1 MDHEN, CDR2 SYDVKM. The CDR3 is made up of 14 amino acids. CDR3 amino acids: CATKAPGVSSPLHF. The CDR3 DNA reads as TGTGCGACCAAAGCCCCCGGGGTTAGTTCACCCCTCCACTTT.

The chain recombines TRBV27 with TRBJ2-7; D unclear. V was clipped by 5 bases and J by 5 bases, with 13 bases between them. The CDR3 sequence is 13 residues long. CDR1 and CDR2 (germline): MNHEY, SMNVEV (reference sequence). DNA for the CDR3: TGTGCCAGCAGTCCCTCCCCCGTGAACGAGCAGTACTTC. This encodes CASSPSPVNEQYF.

The sample holds one count of this clone. The gene calls are TRBV11-2 and TRBJ2-7; TRBD2 agrees at 9 bases. Germline lookup yields CDR1 SGHAT and CDR2 FQNNGV. V shed 5 bases and J 3 bases; nucleotides not matched to a gene: 14. CDR3 length: 17 residues. The DNA of the CDR3 is TGTGCCAGCAGCCGCCTTGGGCGGGGGGGCCGGGACTACGAGCAGTACTTC. Its protein is CASSRLGRGGRDYEQYF.

J is TRBJ2-7 and V is TRBV14; no definite D call. The CDR3 loop spans 14 amino acids. The germline CDR1 and CDR2 sequences are SGHDN and FVKESK. Trimming took off 1 base at V and 7 bases at J, with 14 bases between the two ends. CDR3 sequence (DNA): TGTGCCAGCAGCCAAGGCCTTTCCTTGCGGGAGCAGTACTTC. Translation gives CASSQGLSLREQYF.

The J gene is TRBJ2-3, the V gene TRBV10-3; 7 bases are shared with TRBD1. Germline V lookup: CDR1 ENHRY, CDR2 SYGVKD. There are 13 residues in the CDR3. With 6 bases clipped from V and 2 bases from J, the junction kept 2 bases outside the gene matches. The CDR3 is CAIRGTVTDTQYF. CDR3 DNA: TGTGCCATCAGGGGGACAGTCACAGATACGCAGTATTTT.

The chain links TRBV27 to TRBJ1-2; unclear D gene. The V end was cut by 5 bases, the J end by 2 bases, with 12 bases between. Germline lookup yields CDR1 MNHEY and CDR2 SMNVEV (reference sequence). The CDR3 extends over 14 amino acids. CDR3 loop: CASSRGRVNYGYTF. CDR3 DNA: TGTGCCAGCAGTAGAGGACGGGTAAACTATGGCTACACCTTC.

The V call is TRBV7-9, the J call TRBJ1-3, with TRBD1 matching over 11 bases. The junction had 6 bases not matched to a gene; V was cut back by 5 bases and J by 3 bases. Germline loops: CDR1 SEHNR, CDR2 FQNEAQ (reference sequence). CDR3 length: 16 amino acids. CDR3 protein: CASSPGQGAHGNTIYF. In DNA form, the CDR3 reads TGTGCCAGCAGCCCAGGACAGGGGGCGCATGGAAACACCATATATTTT.

CDR3 loop: CASSSAAGGGGGELFF. CDR3 DNA: TGTGCCAGCAGCTCCGCAGCGGGAGGGGGTGGCGGGGAGCTGTTTTTT. V usage is TRBV7-2 and J usage is TRBJ2-2; 10 nucleotides line up with TRBD2. V shed 4 bases and J 7 bases; nucleotides not matched to a gene: 9. Germline V gene lookup returns CDR1 SGHTA and CDR2 FQGNSA. This CDR3 contains 16 residues.

About this clone: The identical CDR3 is also encoded by other nucleotide sequences in the sample. The V call is TRBV6-5, the J call TRBJ2-7; no definite D call. This CDR3 region has 13 residues. Trimming removed 2 bases at V and 3 bases at J, with 8 bases between. CDR1 is MNHEY, CDR2 SVGAGI, per germline. The CDR3 DNA is TGTGCCAGCAGTTACGGACGCGGCTACGAGCAGTACTTC. Its translation is CASSYGRGYEQYF.

V is TRBV21-1 and J is TRBJ2-7; the D segment call TRBD2 is taken from the table without a DNA check. TRBV21-1 is a known pseudogene. The CDR3 sequence is 15 residues long. The CDR3 sequence is CASSPNWLGGNEQYF. CDR3 bases: TGTGCCAGCAGCCCAAATTGGCTAGGAGGCAACGAGCAGTACTTC.

The CDR3 is CASRVTSGGAIGNEQFF. In DNA form, the CDR3 reads TGTGCCAGCAGGGTGACTAGCGGGGGGGCTATTGGGAATGAGCAGTTCTTC. The chain carries TRBV2 and TRBJ2-1; 14 nucleotides line up with TRBD2. The length of the CDR3 is 17 residues. V shed 6 bases, J shed 7 bases, and the junction held 11 bases outside the gene matches. The germline gives CDR1 SNHLY, CDR2 FYNNEI.

The chain employs TRBV9 and TRBJ2-7, with no clear D. The CDR3 is 17 residues long. V was trimmed by 4 bases and J by 5 bases, leaving 25 bases between them. Germline CDR1 and CDR2: SGDLS and YYNGEE. CDR3 DNA sequence: TGTGCCAGCAGCCCCCGCTATGGTCTCGGTAGGATGGACGAGCAGTACTTC. Protein product: CASSPRYGLGRMDEQYF.

CDR3 sequence: CAIGADTQYF. CDR3 DNA: TGTGCCATCGGGGCAGATACGCAGTATTTT. The genes are TRBV10-3 and TRBJ2-3; D ambiguous. Germline CDR1 ENHRY, CDR2 SYGVKD. The CDR3 is made up of 10 amino acids. V lost 8 bases, J lost 4 bases, and 4 bases lay in between.

V usage is TRBV7-8 and J usage is TRBJ2-5; 14 bases fit TRBD2. Trimming cost V 5 bases and J 1 base; bases outside gene matches: 6. CDR3 length: 17 residues. Germline V gene data show CDR1 as SGHVS and CDR2 as FQNEAQ. The CDR3, as DNA: TGTGCCAGCAGCCACCTAGGACTAGCGGGGGGCCAAGAGACCCAGTACTTC. Translated, it gives CASSHLGLAGGQETQYF.

Comment on this clone: The same CDR3 is also encoded by other DNA sequences in this sample. V usage is TRBV5-1 and J usage is TRBJ1-3; no clear D. The CDR3 contains 12 residues. Germline lookup yields CDR1 SGHRS and CDR2 YFSETQ. The V gene lost 5 bases and the J gene lost 4 bases, with 7 bases spanning the gap. The CDR3 reads CASRGSGNTIYF. The CDR3 coding sequence is TGCGCCAGCAGAGGCAGCGGAAACACCATATATTTT. The full variable domain, completed using reference TRBV5-1 and TRBJ1-3, is KAGVTQTPRYLIKTRGQQVTLSCSPISGHRSVSWYQQTPGQGLQFLFEYFSETQRNKGNFPGRFSGRQFSNSRSEMNVSTLELGDSALYLCASRGSGNTIYFGEGSWLTVV.

V gene TRBV10-3 combines with J gene TRBJ1-5; D possibly corresponds to TRBD1 (5 bases). V gave up 8 bases and J gave up 7 bases, with 15 bases separating them. The CDR3 runs to 13 residues. Germline CDR1 is ENHRY and CDR2 is SYGVKD. The CDR3 sequence is CAIRQDSIQPQHF. The CDR3, as DNA: TGTGCCATCCGGCAAGACAGTATCCAGCCCCAGCATTTT.

The chain employs TRBV30 and TRBJ1-1, with D perhaps TRBD1 (5 bases). V was trimmed by 4 bases and J by 6 bases, leaving 24 bases between them. Germline CDR1 is GTSNPN and CDR2 is SVGIG (reference sequence). The CDR3 runs to 16 residues. CDR3 coding DNA: TGTGCCTGGACCGCGGGGATGTTTGGGGGAGGCTCTGAAGCTTTCTTT. It translates to CAWTAGMFGGGSEAFF. The full variable domain, with the rest looked up from reference TRBV30 and TRBJ1-1, is SQTIHQWPATLVQPVGSPLSLECTVEGTSNPNLYWYRQAAGRGLQLLFYSVGIGQISSEVPQNLSASRPQDRQFILSSKKLLLSDSGFYLCAWTAGMFGGGSEAFFGQGTRLTVV.

CDR3 bases: TGTGCCAGCAGCTTAGGGCCCCGACAGGGTAATTCACCCCTCCACTTT. Its protein is CASSLGPRQGNSPLHF. This rearrangement joins TRBV7-2 to TRBJ1-6, with 7 nucleotides matching TRBD1. The CDR3 loop spans 16 amino acids. The V gene end was trimmed by 1 base and the J gene end by 6 bases; junction bases not matched to a gene: 6. Germline assignment: CDR1 SGHTA and CDR2 FQGNSA.

Points on this clone: The sample contains more than one DNA sequence encoding this CDR3. The chain couples TRBV7-2 to TRBJ1-1; D gene unclear. V lost 3 bases, J lost 2 bases, and 4 bases lay in between. This CDR3 spans 12 amino acids. CDR1 SGHTA and CDR2 FQGNSA come from the germline V gene. The CDR3 reads CASSFLNTEAFF. For the CDR3, the DNA is TGTGCCAGCAGCTTCCTAAACACTGAAGCTTTCTTT. The full variable domain, rest sourced from reference TRBV7-2 and TRBJ1-1, is GAGVSQSPSNKVTEKGKDVELRCDPISGHTALYWYRQSLGQGLEFLIYFQGNSAPDKSGLPSDRFSAERTGGSVSTLTIQRTQQEDSAVYLCASSFLNTEAFFGQGTRLTVV.

V is TRBV2 and J is TRBJ2-4; TRBD2 aligns across 8 bases. V lost 2 bases and J lost 7; bases outside the gene matches: 7. The CDR3 loop spans 15 amino acids. Germline V lookup: CDR1 SNHLY, CDR2 FYNNEI. The CDR3 loop reads CASSEQAGEGNIQYF. CDR3 nucleotide sequence: TGTGCCAGCAGTGAACAAGCGGGGGAGGGCAACATTCAGTACTTC.

CDR3 bases: TGTGCCAGCAGCTCCCAGGGGCTGACCTACGAGCAGTACTTC. Its translation is CASSSQGLTYEQYF. This chain uses TRBV5-4 with TRBJ2-7; D is perhaps TRBD1 (6 bases). Germline CDR1 and CDR2: SGHNT and YYREEE (reference sequence). V shed 3 bases and J shed 2 bases, with 12 bases lying between them. The CDR3 sequence is 14 residues long. The variable domain in full, completed from reference TRBV5-4 and TRBJ2-7, reads ETGVTQSPTHLIKTRGQQVTLRCSSQSGHNTVSWYQQALGQGPQFIFQYYREEENGRGNFPPRFSGLQFPNYSSELNVNALELDDSALYLCASSSQGLTYEQYFGPGTRLTVT.

The gene calls are TRBV5-4 and TRBJ2-5; a possible D gene is TRBD2 (6 bases). V lost 0 bases, J lost 3 bases, and 9 bases lay in between. CDR3 size: 14 residues. The germline CDR1 and CDR2 sequences are SGHNT and YYREEE (reference sequence). CDR3 sequence (DNA): TGTGCCAGCAGCTTGGGACTAGTAGAAGAGACCCAGTACTTC. Protein: CASSLGLVEETQYF.

The V and J genes are TRBV7-9 and TRBJ2-5; D gene uncertain. Germline assignment: CDR1 SEHNR and CDR2 FQNEAQ (reference sequence). The V end was cut by 5 bases, the J end by 5 bases, with 9 bases between. This CDR3 is built from 12 residues. CDR3 sequence reads: CASSRSGETQYF. CDR3 sequence (DNA): TGTGCCAGCAGCCGAAGTGGTGAGACCCAGTACTTC.

This clone was observed a handful of times. V gene TRBV30 combines with J gene TRBJ1-4; D remains ambiguous. CDR3 length: 11 residues. Looked up from germline, CDR1 is GTSNPN and CDR2 is SVGIG (reference sequence). V lost 5 bases and J 8 bases, leaving 9 bases between the germline ends. The CDR3 DNA is TGTGCCTGGGGCCCTGGGGAAAAACTGTTTTTT. This encodes CAWGPGEKLFF. Variable domain in full (rest from reference TRBV30 and TRBJ1-4): SQTIHQWPATLVQPVGSPLSLECTVEGTSNPNLYWYRQAAGRGLQLLFYSVGIGQISSEVPQNLSASRPQDRQFILSSKKLLLSDSGFYLCAWGPGEKLFFGSGTQLSVL.

The chain recombines TRBV10-3 with TRBJ1-1; D is ambiguous. V lost 4 bases to trimming and J lost 1 base, with 7 bases between them. The CDR3 is made up of 13 amino acids. The germline gives CDR1 ENHRY, CDR2 SYGVKD. The CDR3: CAISGSGNTEAFF. The CDR3 nucleotides are TGTGCCATCAGTGGGTCTGGGAACACTGAAGCTTTCTTT.

This clone was observed a few times. The chain links TRBV6-1 to TRBJ1-5, with D unclear. V shed 6 bases and J shed 0 bases, with 9 bases lying between them. Germline CDR1 and CDR2: MNHNS and SASEGT. The CDR3 is 14 residues long. The CDR3 reads CASSEFASNQPQHF. The CDR3 region has the DNA TGTGCCAGCAGCGAGTTCGCTAGCAATCAGCCCCAGCATTTT.